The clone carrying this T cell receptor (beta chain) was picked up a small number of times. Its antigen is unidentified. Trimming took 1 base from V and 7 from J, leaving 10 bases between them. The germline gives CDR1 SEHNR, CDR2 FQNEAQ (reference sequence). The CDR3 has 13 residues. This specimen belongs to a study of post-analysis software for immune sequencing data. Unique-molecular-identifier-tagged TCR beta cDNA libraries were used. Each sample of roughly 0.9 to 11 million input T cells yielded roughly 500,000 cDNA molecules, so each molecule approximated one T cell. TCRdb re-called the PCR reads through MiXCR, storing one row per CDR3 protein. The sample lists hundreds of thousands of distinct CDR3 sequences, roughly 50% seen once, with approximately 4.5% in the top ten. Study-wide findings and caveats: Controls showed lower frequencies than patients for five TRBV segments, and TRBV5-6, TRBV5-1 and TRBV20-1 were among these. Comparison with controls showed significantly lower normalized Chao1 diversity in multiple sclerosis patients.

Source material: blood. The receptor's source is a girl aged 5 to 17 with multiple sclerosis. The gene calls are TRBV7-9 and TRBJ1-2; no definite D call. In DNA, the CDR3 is TGTGCCAGCAGCTTAGAGGGAGATGCTGGCTACACCTTC. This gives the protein CASSLEGDAGYTF.